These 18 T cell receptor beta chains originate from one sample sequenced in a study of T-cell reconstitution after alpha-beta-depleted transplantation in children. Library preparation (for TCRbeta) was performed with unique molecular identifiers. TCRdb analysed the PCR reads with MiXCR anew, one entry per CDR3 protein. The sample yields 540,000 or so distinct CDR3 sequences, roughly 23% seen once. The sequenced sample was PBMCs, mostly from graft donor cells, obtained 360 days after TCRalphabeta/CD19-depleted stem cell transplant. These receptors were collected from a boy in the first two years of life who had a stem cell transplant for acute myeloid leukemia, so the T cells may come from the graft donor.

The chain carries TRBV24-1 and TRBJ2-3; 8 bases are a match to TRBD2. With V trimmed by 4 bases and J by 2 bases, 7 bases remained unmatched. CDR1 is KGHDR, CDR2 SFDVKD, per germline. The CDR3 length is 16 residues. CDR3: CATSDSGLASTDTQYF. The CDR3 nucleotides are TGTGCCACCAGTGACTCCGGACTAGCCTCCACAGATACGCAGTATTTT.

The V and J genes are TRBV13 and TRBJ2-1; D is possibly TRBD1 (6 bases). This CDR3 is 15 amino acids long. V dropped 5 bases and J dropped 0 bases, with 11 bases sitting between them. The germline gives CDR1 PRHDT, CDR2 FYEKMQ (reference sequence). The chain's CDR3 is CASSPRDTSYNEQFF. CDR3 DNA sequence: TGTGCCAGCAGCCCTAGGGACACCTCCTACAATGAGCAGTTCTTC.

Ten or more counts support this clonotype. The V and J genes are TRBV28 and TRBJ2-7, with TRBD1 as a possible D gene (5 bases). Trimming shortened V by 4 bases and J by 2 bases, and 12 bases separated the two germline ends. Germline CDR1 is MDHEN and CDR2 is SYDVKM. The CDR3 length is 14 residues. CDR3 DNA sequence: TGTGCCAGCAGTTACACAGGAGCTCCCTACGAGCAGTACGTC. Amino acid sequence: CASSYTGAPYEQYV.

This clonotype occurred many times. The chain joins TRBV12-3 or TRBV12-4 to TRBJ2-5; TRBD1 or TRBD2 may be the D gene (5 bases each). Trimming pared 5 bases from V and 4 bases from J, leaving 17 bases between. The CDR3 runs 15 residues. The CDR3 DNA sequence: TGTGCCAGCAGTAAGGGACCCCAACCACGAGAGACCCAGTACTTC. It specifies CASSKGPQPRETQYF.

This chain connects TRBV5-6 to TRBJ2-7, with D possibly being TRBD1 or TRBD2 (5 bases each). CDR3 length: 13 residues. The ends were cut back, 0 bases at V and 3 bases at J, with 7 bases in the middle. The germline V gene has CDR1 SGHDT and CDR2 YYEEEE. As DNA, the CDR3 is TGTGCCAGCAGCTTGGGGGGGATCTACGAGCAGTACGTC. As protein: CASSLGGIYEQYV.

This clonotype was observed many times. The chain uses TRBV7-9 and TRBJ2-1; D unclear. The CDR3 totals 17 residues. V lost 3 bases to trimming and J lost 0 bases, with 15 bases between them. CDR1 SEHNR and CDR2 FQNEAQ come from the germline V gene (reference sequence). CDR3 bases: TGTGCCAGCAGCTTTAGTATAGGGCTAGTCTCCTACAATGAGCAGTTCTTC. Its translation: CASSFSIGLVSYNEQFF.

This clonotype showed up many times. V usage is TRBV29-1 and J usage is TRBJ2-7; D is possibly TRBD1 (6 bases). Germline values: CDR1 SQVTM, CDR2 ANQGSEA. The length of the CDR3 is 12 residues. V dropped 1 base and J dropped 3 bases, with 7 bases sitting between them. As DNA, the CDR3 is TGCAGCGTTGAAGCAGGGGACTACGAGCAGTACTTC. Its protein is CSVEAGDYEQYF.

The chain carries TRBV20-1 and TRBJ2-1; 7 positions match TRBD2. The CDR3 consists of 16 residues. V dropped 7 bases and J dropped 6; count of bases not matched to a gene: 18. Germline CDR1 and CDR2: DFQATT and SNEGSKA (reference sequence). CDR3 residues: CSGPSPRGEGTNEQFF. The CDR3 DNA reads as TGCAGTGGCCCGTCCCCTCGGGGGGAGGGTACCAATGAGCAGTTCTTC.

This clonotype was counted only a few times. CDR3 in amino acids: CASSYGAGAYNEQFF. CDR3 DNA: TGTGCCAGCAGTTACGGGGCGGGGGCCTACAATGAGCAGTTCTTC. The rearrangement links TRBV6-2 or TRBV6-3 to TRBJ2-1; 7 bases are a match to TRBD2. CDR3 length: 15 amino acids. V trimming: 2 bases; J trimming: 2 bases; junction bases outside the gene matches: 3. Germline loops: CDR1 MNHEY, CDR2 SVGEGT.

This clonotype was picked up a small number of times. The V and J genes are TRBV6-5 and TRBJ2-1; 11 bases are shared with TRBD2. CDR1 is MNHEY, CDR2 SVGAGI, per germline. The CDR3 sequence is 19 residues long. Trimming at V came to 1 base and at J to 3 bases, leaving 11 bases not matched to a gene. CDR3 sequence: CASSYWRLAGGKNYNEQFF. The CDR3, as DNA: TGTGCCAGCAGTTACTGGCGCCTAGCGGGGGGCAAAAACTACAATGAGCAGTTCTTC.

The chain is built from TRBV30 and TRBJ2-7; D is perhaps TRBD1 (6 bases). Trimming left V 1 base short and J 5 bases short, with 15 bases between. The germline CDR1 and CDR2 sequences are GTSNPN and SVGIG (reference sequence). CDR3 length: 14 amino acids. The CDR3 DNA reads TGTGCCTGGAGTGAGCTGGGGGCGCGCCACGAGCAGTACTTC. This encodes CAWSELGARHEQYF.

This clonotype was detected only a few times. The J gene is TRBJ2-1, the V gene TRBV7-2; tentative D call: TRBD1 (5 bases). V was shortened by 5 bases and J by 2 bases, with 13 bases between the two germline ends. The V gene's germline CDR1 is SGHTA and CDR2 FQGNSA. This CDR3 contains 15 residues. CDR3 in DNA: TGTGCCAGCAGCCCCTGGCAGGGCCCCTACAATGAGCAGTTCTTC. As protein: CASSPWQGPYNEQFF.

CDR3 protein: CASSSYRTGGFPYEQYF. The CDR3 DNA reads TGTGCCAGCAGCTCATACCGGACAGGGGGCTTTCCTTACGAGCAGTACTTC. The chain couples TRBV11-3 to TRBJ2-7; 11 bases align to TRBD1. The CDR3 has 17 amino acids. J gave up 4 bases and V 4 bases, and 12 bases lay outside the gene matches. In germline, CDR1 is SGHNT, CDR2 YENEEA.

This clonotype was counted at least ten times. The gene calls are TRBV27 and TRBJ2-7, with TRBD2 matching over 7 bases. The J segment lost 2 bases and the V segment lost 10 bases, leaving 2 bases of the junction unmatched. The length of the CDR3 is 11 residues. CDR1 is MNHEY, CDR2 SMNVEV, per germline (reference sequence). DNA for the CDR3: TGTGCCACCGGGACTACCTACGAGCAGTACTTC. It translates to CATGTTYEQYF.

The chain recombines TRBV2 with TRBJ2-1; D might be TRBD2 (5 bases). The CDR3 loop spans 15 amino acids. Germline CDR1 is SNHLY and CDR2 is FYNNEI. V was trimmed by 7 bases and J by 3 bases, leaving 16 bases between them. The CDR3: CASTPYSGIYNEQFF. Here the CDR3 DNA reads TGTGCCAGCACCCCATATTCGGGGATCTACAATGAGCAGTTCTTC.

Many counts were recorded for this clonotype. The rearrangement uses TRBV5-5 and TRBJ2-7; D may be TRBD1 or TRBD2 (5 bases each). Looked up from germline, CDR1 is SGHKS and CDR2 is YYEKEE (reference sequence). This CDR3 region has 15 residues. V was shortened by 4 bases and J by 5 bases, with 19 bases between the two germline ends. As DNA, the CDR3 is TGTGCCAGCAGCCCACGAGTAGCAGGGAGCAACGAGCAGTACGTC. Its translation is CASSPRVAGSNEQYV.

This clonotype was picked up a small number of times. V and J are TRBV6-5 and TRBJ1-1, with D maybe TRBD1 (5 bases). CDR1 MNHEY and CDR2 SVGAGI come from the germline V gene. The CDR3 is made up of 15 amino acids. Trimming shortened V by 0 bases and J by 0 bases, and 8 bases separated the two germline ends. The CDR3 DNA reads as TGTGCCAGCAGTTACTCGACGGGGGTGAACACTGAAGCTTTCTTT. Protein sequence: CASSYSTGVNTEAFF.

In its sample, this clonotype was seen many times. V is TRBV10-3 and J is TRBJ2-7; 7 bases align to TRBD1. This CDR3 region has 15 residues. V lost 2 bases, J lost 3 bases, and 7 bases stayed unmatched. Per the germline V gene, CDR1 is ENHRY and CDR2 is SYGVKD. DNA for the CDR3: TGTGCCATCAGTGAGGGACAGGTATCGATCTACGAGCAGTACGTC. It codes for CAISEGQVSIYEQYV.